This T cell receptor (beta chain) was sequenced for a study of early T cells in non-severe SARS-CoV-2 infection. Whole-study context: Whole-blood bulk RNA, unsorted, was sequenced, and chains were unpaired.

This clonotype was counted many times. What it binds is unknown. CDR3 length equals 13 residues. V was cut by 1 base and J by 15 bases, with 16 bases left in between. Looked up from germline, CDR1 is MDHEN and CDR2 is SYDVKM. Unique molecular identifiers tagged individual cDNA molecules. TCRdb processed the 5' RACE reads anew with MiXCR; each CDR3 protein has one entry. The data hold 98,000 or so distinct CDR3 sequences, with 9% to 13% observed a single time. Study-level findings and limits: VDJdb-based annotation leaned toward anti-spike CD8 responses and missed private and CD4 specificities.

Sequencing input: whole blood. This clonotype originated in an adult who was a healthcare worker with PCR-confirmed SARS-CoV-2 infection or an uninfected control (not recorded which). This chain links TRBV28 with TRBJ2-1, with D perhaps TRBD2 (5 bases). CDR3 region: CASSLLTGVDPFF. The CDR3 bases are TGTGCCAGCAGTTTATTAACCGGGGTGGATCCGTTCTTC.